This entry concerns a single TCR beta chain. Next came a second PCR, run for about 7 to 12 cycles, which used a sample-barcoded 5' primer along with a J-beta primer mix. Template switching added a 12-random-nucleotide identifier to every cDNA molecule. A single record per CDR3 protein comes from TCRdb applying MiXCR to the 5' RACE reads. The sample has about 830,000 distinct CDR3 sequences, 55% to 65% seen once; the top ten hold about 27%. The source of the sample is a study of blood T cells in healthy people across ages. The CDR3 contains 15 residues. The V and J ends lost 9 bases and 7 bases, in that order; junction bases with no gene match: 13. The germline CDR1 and CDR2 sequences are SGHTA and FQGNSA.

Sequencing was performed on blood. V is TRBV7-2 and J is TRBJ2-5, with 11 nucleotides matching TRBD2. The TCR sequence derives from a man in his thirties or forties in good health. CDR3 bases: TGTGCCAGTGCCCGACTAGCGGGGCTTGCAGTGACCCAGTACTTC. Translated: CASARLAGLAVTQYF. Drawing the rest from reference TRBV7-2 and TRBJ2-5, the complete variable domain is GAGVSQSPSNKVTEKGKDVELRCDPISGHTALYWYRQSLGQGLEFLIYFQGNSAPDKSGLPSDRFSAERTGGSVSTLTIQRTQQEDSAVYLCASARLAGLAVTQYFGPGTRLLVL.